What follows are 27 T cell receptor beta chains derived from one specimen sequenced in a study of T-cell reconstitution after alpha-beta-depleted transplantation in children. TCRbeta library preparation incorporated unique molecular identifiers. TCRdb re-called the PCR reads with MiXCR, one entry per CDR3 protein. Found here are 400,000 to 500,000 distinct CDR3 sequences, 11% of them singletons; the top ten hold approximately 5%. This specimen was PBMCs from the stem cell graft donor, taken from the stem cell graft. The source of these receptors is a human donor who donated a stem cell graft to a child with acute myeloid leukemia.

Ten or more counts support this clonotype. The chain recombines TRBV9 with TRBJ2-3; 10 nucleotides agree with TRBD2. The CDR3 runs 15 residues. Germline V CDR1 and CDR2: SGDLS, YYNGEE. Unmatched junction bases numbered 6, after V lost 4 bases and J lost 4 bases. The chain's CDR3 is CASSSSGGAPDTQYF. In nucleotides, the CDR3 is TGTGCCAGCAGCTCGAGCGGGGGGGCCCCAGATACGCAGTATTTT.

The chain joins TRBV5-1 to TRBJ2-1; 11 bases line up with TRBD1. The CDR3 is made up of 16 amino acids. Germline V gene data show CDR1 as SGHRS and CDR2 as YFSETQ. With V trimmed by 4 bases and J by 3 bases, 6 bases remained unmatched. DNA of the CDR3: TGCGCCAGCAGCGTGGGGGGGACAGGGGGCTACAATGAGCAGTTCTTC. Its translation: CASSVGGTGGYNEQFF. The complete variable domain, with remaining parts taken from reference TRBV5-1 and TRBJ2-1, reads KAGVTQTPRYLIKTRGQQVTLSCSPISGHRSVSWYQQTPGQGLQFLFEYFSETQRNKGNFPGRFSGRQFSNSRSEMNVSTLELGDSALYLCASSVGGTGGYNEQFFGPGTRLTVL.

V and J are TRBV5-1 and TRBJ1-6, with 7 bases identical to TRBD1. With 2 bases clipped from V and 0 bases from J, the junction kept 8 bases outside the gene matches. The CDR3 consists of 18 residues. In germline, CDR1 is SGHRS, CDR2 YFSETQ. The CDR3, as DNA: TGCGCCAGCAGCTTCCGTGGGGACAGCAGCTCCTATAATTCACCCCTCCACTTT. This sequence encodes CASSFRGDSSSYNSPLHF.

The V and J genes are TRBV28 and TRBJ2-3; 7 positions match TRBD1. The V gene end was trimmed by 7 bases and the J gene end by 0 bases; junction bases not matched to a gene: 16. The CDR3 spans 18 residues. Germline V gene sequence: CDR1 MDHEN, CDR2 SYDVKM. The CDR3 protein is CASTGGTASYTSTDTQYF. CDR3 nucleotides: TGTGCCAGCACGGGTGGGACAGCTTCCTATACTAGCACAGATACGCAGTATTTT. The full variable domain, completed using reference TRBV28 and TRBJ2-3, is DVKVTQSSRYLVKRTGEKVFLECVQDMDHENMFWYRQDPGLGLRLIYFSYDVKMKEKGDIPEGYSVSREKKERFSLILESASTNQTSMYLCASTGGTASYTSTDTQYFGPGTRLTVL.

The sample holds a few counts of this clonotype. This chain uses TRBV7-2 with TRBJ2-3; D is uncertain. There are 13 residues in the CDR3. The germline gives CDR1 SGHTA, CDR2 FQGNSA. Trimming removed 1 base from V and 7 bases from J, with 9 bases in between. This CDR3 reads CASSLVFGNTQYF. The CDR3 coding sequence is TGTGCCAGCAGCTTAGTCTTTGGAAATACGCAGTATTTT.

This chain links TRBV6-1 with TRBJ2-7; no clear D. Germline V gene sequence: CDR1 MNHNS, CDR2 SASEGT. This CDR3 spans 14 amino acids. The V end was cut by 4 bases, the J end by 2 bases, with 12 bases between. In DNA, the CDR3 is TGTGCCAGCAGTGCAGGACGGACCGCCTACGAGCAGTACTTC. This sequence encodes CASSAGRTAYEQYF.

The rearrangement uses TRBV7-6 and TRBJ1-2, with D hard to call. The CDR3 spans 11 residues. Per the germline V gene, CDR1 is SGHVS and CDR2 is FNYEAQ. V was clipped by 5 bases and J by 8 bases, with 9 bases between them. The CDR3 spells CASSGPYGYTF. CDR3 DNA sequence: TGTGCCAGCAGCGGGCCATACGGCTACACCTTC. The full variable domain, in which reference TRBV7-6 and TRBJ1-2 provide the parts outside the CDR3, is GAGVSQSPRYKVTKRGQDVALRCDPISGHVSLYWYRQALGQGPEFLTYFNYEAQQDKSGLPNDRFSAERPEGSISTLTIQRTEQRDSAMYRCASSGPYGYTFGSGTRLTVV.

This chain connects TRBV18 to TRBJ2-7, with D perhaps matching TRBD1 (7 bases). Germline lookup yields CDR1 KGHSH and CDR2 LQKENI. The CDR3 is 14 residues long. V lost 2 bases and J 3 bases, leaving 11 bases between the germline ends. CDR3 loop: CASSPARGVYEQYV. CDR3 nucleotides: TGTGCCAGCTCACCAGCCAGGGGGGTCTACGAGCAGTACGTC.

This rearrangement joins TRBV20-1 to TRBJ2-3; 8 nucleotides match TRBD2. The CDR3 is 16 amino acids. The germline gives CDR1 DFQATT, CDR2 SNEGSKA (reference sequence). Trimming took 2 bases from V and 6 from J; bases not matched to a gene: 13. The DNA of the CDR3 is TGCAGTGCTAGAAAGATAGCGGGGTCCCCTCCGGATACGCAGTATTTT. Amino acid sequence: CSARKIAGSPPDTQYF.

V is TRBV20-1 and J is TRBJ2-1; perhaps TRBD2 as D (5 bases). Trimming shortened V by 2 bases and J by 4 bases, and 15 bases separated the two germline ends. CDR1 is DFQATT and CDR2 is SNEGSKA in the germline V gene (reference sequence). This CDR3 is built from 15 residues. The CDR3 loop reads CSARIANALYNEQFF. The CDR3 region has the DNA TGCAGTGCTAGAATAGCGAACGCACTATACAATGAGCAGTTCTTC.

The chain combines TRBV20-1 with TRBJ2-7; 8 positions agree with TRBD1. V shed 3 bases and J 3 bases; nucleotides not matched to a gene: 7. The CDR3 has 14 residues. Looked up from germline, CDR1 is DFQATT and CDR2 is SNEGSKA (reference sequence). The CDR3 loop reads CSASRSGGGYEQYF. The CDR3 DNA sequence: TGCAGTGCTAGCCGTTCAGGGGGCGGCTACGAGCAGTACTTC.

This clonotype was seen repeatedly, ten times or more. The chain is built from TRBV20-1 and TRBJ2-2; unclear D gene. CDR3 length: 14 residues. The germline CDR1 and CDR2 sequences are DFQATT and SNEGSKA (reference sequence). V was pared by 0 bases and J by 6 bases, with 11 bases between. The CDR3 loop is CSARDPGRAGELFF. The CDR3 nucleotides are TGCAGTGCTAGAGACCCCGGCCGGGCCGGGGAGCTGTTTTTT.

There are many counts of this clonotype. V is TRBV6-2 or TRBV6-3 and J is TRBJ2-1, with D possibly TRBD2 on 5 matching bases. The CDR3 is 15 amino acids. Deletions cut 2 bases from V and 0 bases from J, with 8 bases between. Germline lookup yields CDR1 MNHEY and CDR2 SVGEGT. In nucleotides, the CDR3 is TGTGCCAGCAGTTACAGAGGGAGCTCCTACAATGAGCAGTTCTTC. This encodes CASSYRGSSYNEQFF.

This clonotype was counted only a few times. This sequence joins TRBV12-3 or TRBV12-4 and TRBJ2-1; TRBD2 aligns across 8 bases. The CDR3 has 14 residues. V was pared by 6 bases and J by 6 bases, with 7 bases of the junction left unmatched. The chain's CDR3 is CASSPAGASNEQFF. The CDR3 bases are TGTGCCAGCAGCCCAGCGGGAGCAAGCAATGAGCAGTTCTTC.

The V call is TRBV12-3 or TRBV12-4, the J call TRBJ1-6; possible D gene TRBD1, 5 bases. Trimming pared 5 bases from V and 8 bases from J, leaving 16 bases between. This CDR3 has 15 amino acids. CDR3 bases: TGTGCCAGCAGTCCGGGACTCTGGAGCGATTCACCCCTCCACTTT. This encodes CASSPGLWSDSPLHF.

The V gene is TRBV2, the J gene TRBJ1-1, with D tentatively TRBD1 (6 bases). Germline V gene lookup returns CDR1 SNHLY and CDR2 FYNNEI. The CDR3 runs 13 residues. V lost 1 base and J lost 4, with 7 bases in between. CDR3 protein: CASSEVGGTEAFF. Here the CDR3 DNA reads TGTGCCAGCAGTGAAGTAGGGGGCACTGAAGCTTTCTTT.

The V and J genes are TRBV5-1 and TRBJ2-3; D not resolved. CDR3 length: 13 amino acids. Germline V gene data show CDR1 as SGHRS and CDR2 as YFSETQ. The ends were cut back, 0 bases at V and 6 bases at J, with 8 bases in the middle. CDR3: CASSLEIMDTQYF. CDR3 coding DNA: TGCGCCAGCAGCTTGGAGATAATGGATACGCAGTATTTT.

This clonotype has at least ten counts. The chain recombines TRBV29-1 with TRBJ1-5, with TRBD1 identical over 7 bases. Germline V gene sequence: CDR1 SQVTM, CDR2 ANQGSEA. This CDR3 is built from 14 residues. V was pared by 4 bases and J by 4 bases, with 7 bases of the junction left unmatched. CDR3 sequence (DNA): TGCAGCGTTGTCGTGGAGGGGGCTAATCAGCCCCAGCATTTT. Protein sequence: CSVVVEGANQPQHF. Full variable domain (missing parts from reference TRBV29-1 and TRBJ1-5): SAVISQKPSRDICQRGTSLTIQCQVDSQVTMMFWYRQQPGQSLTLIATANQGSEATYESGFVIDKFPISRPNLTFSTLTVSNMSPEDSSIYLCSVVVEGANQPQHFGDGTRLSIL.

This clonotype showed up just a few times. The V gene is TRBV7-2, the J gene TRBJ1-5; 10 bases line up with TRBD1. Unmatched junction bases numbered 7, after V lost 5 bases and J lost 3 bases. Germline-derived CDR1 and CDR2 are SGHTA and FQGNSA. The CDR3 extends over 16 amino acids. The CDR3: CASSPGDRGYNQPQHF. The DNA of the CDR3 is TGTGCCAGCAGCCCAGGGGACAGGGGATACAATCAGCCCCAGCATTTT.

This clonotype was seen a handful of times. The V and J genes are TRBV20-1 and TRBJ1-1, with D perhaps matching TRBD1 (5 bases). CDR1 is DFQATT and CDR2 is SNEGSKA in the germline V gene (reference sequence). The CDR3 extends over 16 amino acids. V lost 2 bases and J 1 base, leaving 17 bases between the germline ends. CDR3 sequence: CSARQGVFSQNTEAFF. In nucleotides, the CDR3 is TGCAGTGCTAGACAGGGAGTTTTCAGCCAGAACACTGAAGCTTTCTTT.

This clonotype was seen more than once but under ten times. This chain connects TRBV7-6 to TRBJ2-7; 15 bases match TRBD2. The CDR3 runs 15 residues. Germline loops: CDR1 SGHVS, CDR2 FNYEAQ. V was pared by 5 bases and J by 5 bases, with 4 bases of the junction left unmatched. CDR3 sequence: CASSPGLAGGDEQYF. The DNA for the CDR3 is TGTGCCAGCAGCCCGGGACTAGCGGGAGGTGACGAGCAGTACTTC.

In this sample, this clonotype turned up a few times. The V and J genes are TRBV10-3 and TRBJ2-2; possibly TRBD1 for D (5 bases). Trimming pared 9 bases from V and 3 bases from J, leaving 11 bases between. Germline V gene sequence: CDR1 ENHRY, CDR2 SYGVKD. The CDR3 is made up of 13 amino acids. The CDR3 DNA reads TGTGCCATAGGGGTTGGCGACACCGGGGAGCTGTTTTTT. Amino acid sequence: CAIGVGDTGELFF.

This clonotype was observed a handful of times. The chain couples TRBV28 to TRBJ1-6, with a tentative D call TRBD1 (6 bases). Germline values: CDR1 MDHEN, CDR2 SYDVKM. The CDR3 loop spans 16 amino acids. Trimming cost V 6 bases and J 0 bases, with 12 bases left between them. CDR3 nucleotides: TGTGCCAGCAGACTAGGGGGGAGCTCCTATAATTCACCCCTCCACTTT. Amino acids: CASRLGGSSYNSPLHF.

At least ten counts were recorded for this clonotype. The J gene is TRBJ2-7, the V gene TRBV29-1; D is perhaps TRBD2 (5 bases). The CDR3 consists of 12 residues. Germline CDR1 is SQVTM and CDR2 is ANQGSEA. Between the trimmed V and J ends, which lost 4 bases and 6 bases, there was a span of 13 bases. CDR3 DNA sequence: TGCAGCGTTGGGCTAGCATTGGGCGAGCAGTACTTC. Translating gives CSVGLALGEQYF.

The V gene is TRBV27, the J gene TRBJ2-7, with D maybe TRBD1 (5 bases). In germline, CDR1 is MNHEY, CDR2 SMNVEV (reference sequence). CDR3 size: 14 residues. V was trimmed by 5 bases and J by 3 bases, leaving 14 bases between them. CDR3 sequence: CASSPADSYYEQYV. In nucleotides, the CDR3 is TGTGCCAGCAGTCCGGCAGACAGTTACTACGAGCAGTACGTC.

The rearrangement joins TRBV12-3 or TRBV12-4 to TRBJ2-3; 9 nucleotides match TRBD2. Trimming removed 5 bases from V and 3 bases from J; junction bases left unmatched: 6. CDR3 length equals 15 residues. The CDR3 protein is CASSPRGGATDTQYF. CDR3 bases: TGTGCCAGCAGTCCCCGCGGGGGGGCAACAGATACGCAGTATTTT.

This chain joins TRBV20-1 and TRBJ2-1, with 9 positions matching TRBD2. V trimming: 5 bases; J trimming: 8 bases; junction bases outside the gene matches: 13. This CDR3 region has 15 residues. The germline CDR1 and CDR2 sequences are DFQATT and SNEGSKA (reference sequence). The CDR3 loop reads CSAGDLGAGGDEQFF. The CDR3 DNA follows: TGCAGTGCTGGGGACCTTGGGGCGGGAGGGGATGAGCAGTTCTTC.